Below are 21 T cell receptor beta chains sequenced from a single sample in a study of human T cells and chemical hapten exposure. TCRdb ran MiXCR on the RACE reads and lists one entry per CDR3 protein. The repertoire holds around 50,000 distinct CDR3 sequences, 9% to 9.5% seen once, with about an eighth in the top ten. Time point described: patch test 1, 2 weeks after DPC sensitization. Indicated treatment: therapeutic diphenylcyclopropenone sensitization with weekly scalp DPC. The sequences come from whole blood, collected in connection with sensitization to the hapten diphenylcyclopropenone (DPC). Receptors originate from a woman aged 35 to 49 with alopecia areata. Some clones in this sample may be carry-over from other donors' samples.

This clonotype was seen only a few times. The rearrangement uses TRBV9 and TRBJ2-3, with unresolved D. This CDR3 has 14 amino acids. Trimming removed 0 bases from V and 2 bases from J, with 7 bases in between. Per the germline V gene, CDR1 is SGDLS and CDR2 is YYNGEE. CDR3 coding DNA: TGTGCCAGCAGCGTAGCTCTAACCACAGATACGCAGTATTTT. It translates to CASSVALTTDTQYF.

V gene TRBV27 combines with J gene TRBJ2-4; D possibly corresponds to TRBD1 (6 bases). The CDR3 contains 16 residues. Looked up from germline, CDR1 is MNHEY and CDR2 is SMNVEV (reference sequence). Trimming shortened V by 4 bases and J by 8 bases, and 21 bases separated the two germline ends. CDR3 nucleotide sequence: TGTGCCAGCAGTTGGGGCAGAGGGGGACGAGGACACATTCAGTACTTC. Its protein is CASSWGRGGRGHIQYF.

This clonotype was observed at least ten times. This chain uses TRBV2 with TRBJ2-3; TRBD2 aligns across 11 bases. The CDR3 length is 15 residues. After removal of 2 bases from V and 7 bases from J, the junction contained 5 bases not matched to a gene. Germline loops: CDR1 SNHLY, CDR2 FYNNEI. CDR3 sequence: CASSETSGGSNTQYF. The DNA for the CDR3 is TGTGCCAGCAGTGAAACTAGCGGGGGATCCAATACGCAGTATTTT.

J is TRBJ2-3 and V is TRBV11-3; no reliable D call. V dropped 2 bases and J dropped 3 bases, with 12 bases sitting between them. This CDR3 is 15 amino acids long. Per the germline V gene, CDR1 is SGHNT and CDR2 is YENEEA. The CDR3 here is CASSLNRAATDTQYF. As DNA, the CDR3 is TGTGCCAGCAGCTTAAATCGGGCAGCTACAGATACGCAGTATTTT.

In this sample, this clonotype turned up a few times. J is TRBJ1-5 and V is TRBV21-1. TRBV21-1 is a known pseudogene. The CDR3 consists of 16 residues. The CDR3 DNA sequence: TGTGCCAGCAGCAACAGACAAGGATATAGCAATCAGCCCCAGCATTTT. Residues: CASSNRQGYSNQPQHF.

This clonotype was counted at least ten times. The V call is TRBV28, the J call TRBJ2-3, with D perhaps matching TRBD2 (5 bases). V gave up 4 bases and J gave up 3 bases, with 8 bases separating them. Germline CDR1 MDHEN, CDR2 SYDVKM. This CDR3 contains 13 residues. The CDR3 here is CASSYGETDTQYF. CDR3 sequence (DNA): TGTGCCAGCAGTTATGGGGAGACAGATACGCAGTATTTT. The full variable domain, completed using reference TRBV28 and TRBJ2-3, is DVKVTQSSRYLVKRTGEKVFLECVQDMDHENMFWYRQDPGLGLRLIYFSYDVKMKEKGDIPEGYSVSREKKERFSLILESASTNQTSMYLCASSYGETDTQYFGPGTRLTVL.

This rearrangement joins TRBV5-1 to TRBJ2-3, with 13 bases aligning to TRBD2. Germline values: CDR1 SGHRS, CDR2 YFSETQ. The CDR3 totals 16 residues. V was clipped by 4 bases and J by 3 bases; unmatched bases: 5. The CDR3 DNA reads TGCGCCAGCAGCGAAACTAGCGGGGGGGCAACAGATACGCAGTATTTT. Translation: CASSETSGGATDTQYF.

This clonotype was counted ten times or more. This chain connects TRBV19 to TRBJ2-2; TRBD1 aligns across 8 bases. The germline V gene has CDR1 LNHDA and CDR2 SQIVND (reference sequence). The CDR3 runs to 16 residues. Trimming cost V 0 bases and J 7 bases; bases outside gene matches: 7. This CDR3 reads CASSIERTGSGGELFF. CDR3 nucleotides: TGTGCCAGTAGTATAGAGCGGACAGGGAGCGGCGGGGAGCTGTTTTTT.

A few counts support this clonotype. This chain joins TRBV5-1 and TRBJ1-2; 9 bases are a match to TRBD1. Germline V lookup: CDR1 SGHRS, CDR2 YFSETQ. Unmatched junction bases numbered 5, after V lost 4 bases and J lost 7 bases. The CDR3 spans 13 residues. CDR3 sequence (DNA): TGCGCCAGCAGCCGGGACAGGGTAGCTGGCTACACCTTC. It codes for CASSRDRVAGYTF. The full variable domain, completed using reference TRBV5-1 and TRBJ1-2, is KAGVTQTPRYLIKTRGQQVTLSCSPISGHRSVSWYQQTPGQGLQFLFEYFSETQRNKGNFPGRFSGRQFSNSRSEMNVSTLELGDSALYLCASSRDRVAGYTFGSGTRLTVV.

This clonotype was seen repeatedly, ten times or more. The chain links TRBV5-6 to TRBJ1-5; 8 bases fit TRBD1. V trimming: 4 bases; J trimming: 5 bases; junction bases outside the gene matches: 5. The CDR3 extends over 14 amino acids. Germline CDR1 and CDR2: SGHDT and YYEEEE. CDR3 loop: CASSPRGRDQPQHF. As DNA, the CDR3 is TGTGCCAGCAGCCCCAGGGGGCGCGATCAGCCCCAGCATTTT.

Many counts were recorded for this clonotype. The V gene is TRBV6-5, the J gene TRBJ1-1, with 8 nucleotides matching TRBD1. Trimming at V came to 7 bases and at J to 4 bases, leaving 8 bases not matched to a gene. CDR3 length: 14 amino acids. Looked up from germline, CDR1 is MNHEY and CDR2 is SVGAGI. CDR3 in amino acids: CASIDRGRSTEAFF. The CDR3 DNA follows: TGTGCCAGCATAGACAGGGGCCGGAGCACTGAAGCTTTCTTT.

This clonotype was counted ten times or more. The V gene is TRBV6-5, the J gene TRBJ2-2; possibly TRBD1 for D (6 bases). The CDR3 spans 12 residues. The ends were cut back, 5 bases at V and 6 bases at J, with 7 bases in the middle. In germline, CDR1 is MNHEY, CDR2 SVGAGI. The CDR3 nucleotides read TGTGCCAGCAGTAGGGGGTCCGGGGAGCTGTTTTTT. Encoded protein: CASSRGSGELFF.

The J gene is TRBJ1-1, the V gene TRBV10-2; D gene unclear. Trimming took off 4 bases at V and 2 bases at J, with 5 bases between the two ends. This CDR3 comprises 12 residues. The germline V gene has CDR1 WSHSY and CDR2 SAAADI. Here the CDR3 DNA reads TGCGCCAGCAGTGGATCTAACACTGAAGCTTTCTTT. Translating gives CASSGSNTEAFF.

A few counts support this clonotype. This chain uses TRBV4-1 with TRBJ1-6; D is undetermined. V was pared by 1 base and J by 4 bases, with 5 bases between. The length of the CDR3 is 14 residues. Germline lookup yields CDR1 MGHRA and CDR2 YSYEKL. CDR3 residues: CASSQGPYNSPLHF. CDR3 in DNA: TGCGCCAGCAGCCAAGGGCCTTATAATTCACCCCTCCACTTT.

At least ten counts were recorded for this clonotype. The chain recombines TRBV30 with TRBJ1-1; D might be TRBD1 (5 bases). The CDR3 totals 12 residues. Germline CDR1 GTSNPN, CDR2 SVGIG (reference sequence). Trimming removed 5 bases at V and 0 bases at J, with 7 bases between. The CDR3 DNA reads TGTGCCTGGCGGGGGGTGAACACTGAAGCTTTCTTT. It encodes CAWRGVNTEAFF.

This clonotype appeared many times. The chain joins TRBV5-4 to TRBJ2-5, with unresolved D. Germline-derived CDR1 and CDR2 are SGHNT and YYREEE (reference sequence). Trimming pared 0 bases from V and 5 bases from J, leaving 8 bases between. The CDR3 runs 13 residues. The CDR3 reads CASSLVRDETQYF. The CDR3 DNA reads TGTGCCAGCAGCTTGGTTAGAGATGAGACCCAGTACTTC.

This clonotype was seen at least ten times. The chain recombines TRBV4-2 with TRBJ1-1, with 9 bases aligning to TRBD1. V lost 6 bases to trimming and J lost 4 bases; unmatched junction nucleotides: 6. Germline values: CDR1 LGHNA, CDR2 YNFKEQ. The CDR3 is 14 amino acids. In DNA form, the CDR3 reads TGTGCCAGCAGTCTCCGGGACAGGGCCACTGAAGCTTTCTTT. Translated: CASSLRDRATEAFF.

The V and J genes are TRBV6-1 and TRBJ1-6; D is unresolved. From germline, CDR1 is MNHNS and CDR2 SASEGT. The CDR3 length is 13 residues. With 2 bases removed from V and 9 bases from J, the gap between germline ends came to 8 bases. The CDR3 region has the DNA TGTGCCAGCAGTGAAACAGAAACTTCACCCCTCCACTTT. It specifies CASSETETSPLHF.

This clonotype was recorded a few times. V and J are TRBV7-9 and TRBJ1-5, with D possibly matching TRBD1 (6 bases). Looked up from germline, CDR1 is SEHNR and CDR2 is FQNEAQ (reference sequence). This CDR3 is built from 16 residues. V was shortened by 2 bases and J by 5 bases, with 16 bases between the two germline ends. The chain's CDR3 is CASSLNIAGEDQPQHF. CDR3 nucleotide sequence: TGTGCCAGCAGCTTAAATATCGCAGGGGAGGATCAGCCCCAGCATTTT.

The chain employs TRBV12-3 or TRBV12-4 and TRBJ2-7, with D possibly matching TRBD1 (6 bases). The CDR3 contains 13 residues. Trimming removed 5 bases at V and 5 bases at J, with 13 bases between. The CDR3 nucleotides read TGTGCCAGCAGTACCAGGGGTCTGAACGAGCAGTACTTC. Protein: CASSTRGLNEQYF.

This clonotype has more than one count but fewer than ten. This sequence joins TRBV2 and TRBJ1-5; TRBD1 matches at 9 bases. The CDR3 contains 13 residues. V lost 4 bases and J lost 7; bases outside the gene matches: 2. Germline CDR1 SNHLY, CDR2 FYNNEI. CDR3 protein: CASSGTGDQPQHF. CDR3 in DNA: TGTGCCAGCAGTGGGACAGGGGACCAGCCCCAGCATTTT. Full variable domain (rest looked up from reference TRBV2 and TRBJ1-5): EPEVTQTPSHQVTQMGQEVILRCVPISNHLYFYWYRQILGQKVEFLVSFYNNEISEKSEIFDDQFSVERPDGSNFTLKIRSTKLEDSAMYFCASSGTGDQPQHFGDGTRLSIL.